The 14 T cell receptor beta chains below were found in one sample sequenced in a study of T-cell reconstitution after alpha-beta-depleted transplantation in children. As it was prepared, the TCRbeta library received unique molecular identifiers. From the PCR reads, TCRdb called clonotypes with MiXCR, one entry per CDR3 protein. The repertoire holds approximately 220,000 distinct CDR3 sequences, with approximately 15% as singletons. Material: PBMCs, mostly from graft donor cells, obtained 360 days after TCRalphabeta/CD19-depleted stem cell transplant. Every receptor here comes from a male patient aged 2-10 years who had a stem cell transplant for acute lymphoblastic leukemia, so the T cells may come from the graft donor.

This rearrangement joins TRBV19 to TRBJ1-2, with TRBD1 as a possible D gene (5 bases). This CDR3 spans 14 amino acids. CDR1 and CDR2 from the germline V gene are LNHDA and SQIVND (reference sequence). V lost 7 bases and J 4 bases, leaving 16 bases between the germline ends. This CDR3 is CASTLVGVTYGYTF. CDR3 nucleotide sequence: TGTGCCAGTACCCTCGTAGGGGTTACCTATGGCTACACCTTC.

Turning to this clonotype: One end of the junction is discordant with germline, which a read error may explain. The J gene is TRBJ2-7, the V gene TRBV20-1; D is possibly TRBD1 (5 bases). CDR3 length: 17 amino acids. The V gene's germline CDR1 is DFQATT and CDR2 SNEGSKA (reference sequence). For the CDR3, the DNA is TGCAGCGCTAGGGGTTTAGCAGGGAAGGGGAAACTCTACGAGCAGTACTTC. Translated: CSARGLAGKGKLYEQYF.

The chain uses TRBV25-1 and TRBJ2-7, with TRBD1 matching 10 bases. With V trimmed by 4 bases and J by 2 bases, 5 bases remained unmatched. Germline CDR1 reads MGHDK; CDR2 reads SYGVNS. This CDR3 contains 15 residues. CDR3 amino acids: CASSGWTGGAYEQYF. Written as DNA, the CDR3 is TGTGCCAGCAGTGGTTGGACAGGGGGTGCCTACGAGCAGTACTTC.

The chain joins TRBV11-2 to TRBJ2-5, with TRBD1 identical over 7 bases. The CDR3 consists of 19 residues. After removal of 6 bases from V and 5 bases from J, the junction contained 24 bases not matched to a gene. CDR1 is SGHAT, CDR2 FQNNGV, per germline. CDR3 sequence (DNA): TGTGCCAGCAGTTTCCGTATAGCTAGCCGAGCAGGGGGTTCCGAGACCCAGTACTTC. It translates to CASSFRIASRAGGSETQYF. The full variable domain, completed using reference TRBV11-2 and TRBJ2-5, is EAGVAQSPRYKIIEKRQSVAFWCNPISGHATLYWYQQILGQGPKLLIQFQNNGVVDDSQLPKDRFSAERLKGVDSTLKIQPAKLEDSAVYLCASSFRIASRAGGSETQYFGPGTRLLVL.

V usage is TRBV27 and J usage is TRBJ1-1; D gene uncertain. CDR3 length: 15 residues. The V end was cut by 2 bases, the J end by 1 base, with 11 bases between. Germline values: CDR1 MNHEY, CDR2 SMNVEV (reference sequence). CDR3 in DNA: TGTGCCAGCAGTTTACTTGTGGCAGCGAACACTGAAGCTTTCTTT. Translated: CASSLLVAANTEAFF.

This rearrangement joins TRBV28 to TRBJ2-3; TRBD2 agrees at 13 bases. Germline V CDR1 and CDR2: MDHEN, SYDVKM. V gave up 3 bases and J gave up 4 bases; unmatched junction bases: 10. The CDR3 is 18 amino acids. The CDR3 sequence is CASSFITSGGAYPDTQYF. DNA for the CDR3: TGTGCCAGCAGTTTTATCACTAGCGGGGGGGCATATCCAGATACGCAGTATTTT.

The DNA for the CDR3 is TGTGCCATCAGTCAGACGACAGGGGCCTCAACAGGTGAAGCTTTCTTT. It specifies CAISQTTGASTGEAFF. J is TRBJ1-1 and V is TRBV10-3; 8 bases match TRBD1. This CDR3 has 16 amino acids. From germline, CDR1 is ENHRY and CDR2 SYGVKD. Trimming took 5 bases from V and 7 from J; bases not matched to a gene: 15.

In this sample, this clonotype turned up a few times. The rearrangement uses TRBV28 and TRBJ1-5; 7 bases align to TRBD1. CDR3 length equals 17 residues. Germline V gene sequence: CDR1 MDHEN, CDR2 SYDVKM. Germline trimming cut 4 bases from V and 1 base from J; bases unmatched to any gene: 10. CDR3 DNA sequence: TGTGCCAGCAGTTCCTCTAACAGGGGAGGGAGCAATCAGCCCCAGCATTTT. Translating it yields CASSSSNRGGSNQPQHF.

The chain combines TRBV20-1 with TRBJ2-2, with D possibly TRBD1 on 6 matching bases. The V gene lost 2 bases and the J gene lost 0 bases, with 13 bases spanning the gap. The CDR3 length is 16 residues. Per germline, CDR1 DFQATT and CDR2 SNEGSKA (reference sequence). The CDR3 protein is CSARWDTTSNTGELFF. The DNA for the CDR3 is TGCAGTGCTAGATGGGACACGACTTCGAACACCGGGGAGCTGTTTTTT.

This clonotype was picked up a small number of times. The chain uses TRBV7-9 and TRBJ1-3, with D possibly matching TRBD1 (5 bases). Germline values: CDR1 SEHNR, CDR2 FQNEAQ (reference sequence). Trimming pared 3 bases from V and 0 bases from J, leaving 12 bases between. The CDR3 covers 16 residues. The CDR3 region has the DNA TGTGCCAGCAGCTTCAACAGGTCCCGCTCTGGAAACACCATATATTTT. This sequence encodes CASSFNRSRSGNTIYF. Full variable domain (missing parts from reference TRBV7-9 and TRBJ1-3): DTGVSQNPRHKITKRGQNVTFRCDPISEHNRLYWYRQTLGQGPEFLTYFQNEAQLEKSRLLSDRFSAERPKGSFSTLEIQRTEQGDSAMYLCASSFNRSRSGNTIYFGEGSWLTVV.

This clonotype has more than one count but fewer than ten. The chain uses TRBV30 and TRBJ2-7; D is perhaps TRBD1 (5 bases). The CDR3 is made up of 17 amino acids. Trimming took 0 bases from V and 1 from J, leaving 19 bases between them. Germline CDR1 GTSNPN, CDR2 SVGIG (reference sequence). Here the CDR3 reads CAWSVYGARAGSYEQYF. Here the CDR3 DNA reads TGTGCCTGGAGTGTTTATGGGGCCAGGGCCGGGTCCTACGAGCAGTACTTC.

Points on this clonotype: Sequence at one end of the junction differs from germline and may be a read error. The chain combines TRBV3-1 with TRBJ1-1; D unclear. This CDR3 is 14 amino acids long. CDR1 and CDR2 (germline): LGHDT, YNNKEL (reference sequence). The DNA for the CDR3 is TGTACCAGCAGTTTAAGCCAGTTGAACACTGAAGCTTTCTTT. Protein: CTSSLSQLNTEAFF.

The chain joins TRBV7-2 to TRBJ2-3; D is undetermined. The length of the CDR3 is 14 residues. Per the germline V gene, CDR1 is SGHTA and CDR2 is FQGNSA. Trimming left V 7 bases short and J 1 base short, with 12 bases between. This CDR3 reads CASTPLGGTDTQYF. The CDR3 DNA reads TGTGCCAGCACCCCCCTGGGTGGCACAGATACGCAGTATTTT.

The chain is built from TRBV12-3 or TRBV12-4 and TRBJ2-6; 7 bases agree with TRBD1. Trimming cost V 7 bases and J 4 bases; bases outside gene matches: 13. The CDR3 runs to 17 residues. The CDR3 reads CASTLQGLSLGANVLTF. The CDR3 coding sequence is TGTGCCAGCACCCTACAGGGGCTTTCACTCGGGGCCAACGTCCTGACTTTC.